These T cell receptor beta chains were read from a single sample in a study of T cells after posttransplantation cyclophosphamide. Using immunoSEQ multiplex PCR, the repertoire was profiled, and TCRdb retains in-frame clones only, with some absent. The sample is made up of some 11,000 clones, none counted only once. The material sequenced was PBMCs, taken after allogeneic stem cell transplant with posttransplant cyclophosphamide. The receptors shown here come from a female patient in her thirties or forties who received an allogeneic stem cell transplant from a related donor, was CMV-positive, and had no GVHD. Some T cells may be provided by the graft donor. Each CDR3 is given with its conserved first and last residue. Fields, in order: V gene, J gene, clone size, D gene, CDR3 DNA, CDR3 protein. D genes are given only for firm matches. The size entry gives how often the clone was seen (once, few, many) or a class if it is expanded.

V gene: TRBV10-3; J gene: TRBJ2-3; clone size: many; D gene: NA; CDR3 DNA: TGTGCCATCAGTGAGTCAAGCGGTTCCTCCACAGATACGCAGTATTTT; CDR3 protein: CAISESSGSSTDTQYF
V gene: TRBV5-4; J gene: TRBJ2-7; clone size: many; D gene: TRBD1; CDR3 DNA: TGTGCCAGCAGCTTGGTGTGGGACAGGGTTTCCCCCTACGAGCAGTACTTC; CDR3 protein: CASSLVWDRVSPYEQYF
V gene: TRBV6-5; J gene: TRBJ1-5; clone size: many; D gene: NA; CDR3 DNA: TGTGCCAGCAGTTCCACATCTAGGAATCAGCCCCAGCATTTT; CDR3 protein: CASSSTSRNQPQHF
V gene: TRBV5-5; J gene: TRBJ2-1; clone size: many; D gene: NA; CDR3 DNA: TGTGCCAGCAGCTTGGAAGTGGGGGCGGCCCACAATGAGCAGTTCTTC; CDR3 protein: CASSLEVGAAHNEQFF
V gene: TRBV5-5; J gene: TRBJ1-5; clone size: many; D gene: NA; CDR3 DNA: TGTGCCAGCAGCTTGGACGGTTATAGCAATCAGCCCCAGCATTTT; CDR3 protein: CASSLDGYSNQPQHF
V gene: TRBV20-1; J gene: TRBJ1-1; clone size: many; D gene: NA; CDR3 DNA: TGCAGTGCTAGAGCGTTCGCTGAAGCTTTCTTT; CDR3 protein: CSARAFAEAFF
V gene: TRBV29-1; J gene: TRBJ1-2; clone size: many; D gene: NA; CDR3 DNA: TGCAGCGTTGACAGAGGCTATGGCTACACCTTC; CDR3 protein: CSVDRGYGYTF
V gene: TRBV2; J gene: TRBJ2-7; clone size: many; D gene: TRBD2; CDR3 DNA: TGTGCCAGCACCCGGACTAGCGACTACGAGCAGTACTTC; CDR3 protein: CASTRTSDYEQYF
V gene: TRBV20-1; J gene: TRBJ1-2; clone size: many; D gene: NA; CDR3 DNA: TGCAGTGCAGGGGTGGGCTACACCTTC; CDR3 protein: CSAGVGYTF
V gene: TRBV20-1; J gene: TRBJ2-4; clone size: many; D gene: NA; CDR3 DNA: TGCAGTGCTAGAGAATCTGGACTTTTGTACTTC; CDR3 protein: CSARESGLLYF
V gene: TRBV7-8; J gene: TRBJ2-1; clone size: many; D gene: NA; CDR3 DNA: TGTGCCAGCAGCTTAGGAGCGGGTGTGGTGAATGAGCAGTTCTTC; CDR3 protein: CASSLGAGVVNEQFF
V gene: TRBV29-1; J gene: TRBJ2-3; clone size: many; D gene: TRBD1; CDR3 DNA: TGCAGCGTAGAACCCGGGACAGGCGCCACAGATACGCAGTATTTT; CDR3 protein: CSVEPGTGATDTQYF
V gene: TRBV18; J gene: TRBJ2-1; clone size: many; D gene: NA; CDR3 DNA: TGTGCCAGCTCACCTGCGGGGGCCGTCAACAATGAGCAGTTCTTC; CDR3 protein: CASSPAGAVNNEQFF
V gene: TRBV7-2; J gene: TRBJ1-5; clone size: many; D gene: NA; CDR3 DNA: TGTGCCAGCAGCTTCAAACAGGGAGCGGATCAGCCCCAGCATTTT; CDR3 protein: CASSFKQGADQPQHF
V gene: TRBV9; J gene: TRBJ2-1; clone size: many; D gene: TRBD1; CDR3 DNA: TGTGCCAGCAGCGATTCAGGACAGGGGGAGGATGAGCAGTTCTTC; CDR3 protein: CASSDSGQGEDEQFF
V gene: TRBV11-3; J gene: TRBJ2-7; clone size: many; D gene: NA; CDR3 DNA: TGTGCCAGCAGCTTAGCCCCCACTTACGAGCAGTACTTC; CDR3 protein: CASSLAPTYEQYF
V gene: TRBV5-1; J gene: TRBJ1-1; clone size: many; D gene: NA; CDR3 DNA: TGCGCCAGCAGCTTGGTGCGATCGGACACTGAAGCTTTCTTT; CDR3 protein: CASSLVRSDTEAFF
V gene: TRBV7-9; J gene: TRBJ1-1; clone size: many; D gene: NA; CDR3 DNA: TGTGCCAGCAGCTTAGGAAGTGGGCCTGGCACTGAAGCTTTCTTT; CDR3 protein: CASSLGSGPGTEAFF
V gene: TRBV19; J gene: TRBJ2-2; clone size: many; D gene: TRBD1; CDR3 DNA: TGTGCCAGTAGTCCACGGGACAGATACACCGGGGAGCTGTTTTTT; CDR3 protein: CASSPRDRYTGELFF
V gene: TRBV5-1; J gene: TRBJ2-5; clone size: many; D gene: TRBD1; CDR3 DNA: TGCGCCAGCGGCGGACAGGGGGCTTTTGAGACCCAGTACTTC; CDR3 protein: CASGGQGAFETQYF
V gene: TRBV27; J gene: TRBJ2-7; clone size: many; D gene: NA; CDR3 DNA: TGTGCCAGCGCTCGGACAACCTACTACGAGCAGTACTTC; CDR3 protein: CASARTTYYEQYF
V gene: TRBV6-5; J gene: TRBJ2-5; clone size: many; D gene: NA; CDR3 DNA: TGTGCCAGCAGTTCCACAGGTTTTCATGTGGAGACCCAGTACTTC; CDR3 protein: CASSSTGFHVETQYF
V gene: TRBV10-2; J gene: TRBJ2-1; clone size: many; D gene: TRBD2; CDR3 DNA: TGCGCCAGCAGGAGAATACTAGCGGGAGAGAATGAGCAGTTCTTC; CDR3 protein: CASRRILAGENEQFF
V gene: TRBV4-1; J gene: TRBJ2-5; clone size: few; D gene: NA; CDR3 DNA: TGCGCCAGCAGCCCCACTCTAGGGGAAGCAGAGGCCCAGTACTTC; CDR3 protein: CASSPTLGEAEAQYF
V gene: TRBV7-9; J gene: TRBJ1-5; clone size: large; D gene: TRBD1; CDR3 DNA: TGTGCCAGCAGTTGGGACAGGGATCAGCCCCAGCATTTT; CDR3 protein: CASSWDRDQPQHF
V gene: TRBV27; J gene: TRBJ2-1; clone size: medium-sized; D gene: NA; CDR3 DNA: TGTGCCAGCAGTTCCCCGGGGATTTACAATGAGCAGTTCTTC; CDR3 protein: CASSSPGIYNEQFF
V gene: TRBV29-1; J gene: TRBJ2-7; clone size: many; D gene: NA; CDR3 DNA: TGCAGCGTTGAACCGGACAACTCCTACGAGCAGTACTTC; CDR3 protein: CSVEPDNSYEQYF
V gene: TRBV9; J gene: TRBJ2-1; clone size: many; D gene: NA; CDR3 DNA: TGTGCCAGCAGCGTAGAGGAGGGCCTAGGATATGAGCAGTTCTTC; CDR3 protein: CASSVEEGLGYEQFF
V gene: TRBV12-5; J gene: TRBJ2-5; clone size: many; D gene: NA; CDR3 DNA: TGTGCTAGTGGTTTGGCCAGCCGGGCCCAGTACTTC; CDR3 protein: CASGLASRAQYF
V gene: TRBV28; J gene: TRBJ2-5; clone size: few; D gene: TRBD1; CDR3 DNA: TGTGCCAGCAGTTTCTCAGGGGGCCCTAAAGAGACCCAGTACTTC; CDR3 protein: CASSFSGGPKETQYF
V gene: TRBV29-1; J gene: TRBJ1-1; clone size: many; D gene: NA; CDR3 DNA: TGCAGCGTTGAATCCCAGGGGAACACTGAAGCTTTCTTT; CDR3 protein: CSVESQGNTEAFF
V gene: TRBV19; J gene: TRBJ2-7; clone size: many; D gene: TRBD1; CDR3 DNA: TGTGCCAGTAGTGTCGGACAGGGAGCTTCTGGCGAGCAGTACTTC; CDR3 protein: CASSVGQGASGEQYF
V gene: TRBV7-9; J gene: TRBJ2-7; clone size: many; D gene: NA; CDR3 DNA: TGTGCCAGCAGCTTAAAGGGACAACTCTACGAGCAGTACTTC; CDR3 protein: CASSLKGQLYEQYF
V gene: TRBV6-5; J gene: TRBJ1-1; clone size: many; D gene: NA; CDR3 DNA: TGTGCCAGCAGTTACTCCCAGGGTGGGTTGGGCACTGAAGCTTTCTTT; CDR3 protein: CASSYSQGGLGTEAFF
V gene: TRBV7-2; J gene: TRBJ2-7; clone size: few; D gene: TRBD1; CDR3 DNA: TGTGCCAGCAGCGAACAATTATCGTACAGGGGATCCGAGCAGTACTTC; CDR3 protein: CASSEQLSYRGSEQYF
V gene: TRBV11-2; J gene: TRBJ2-2; clone size: many; D gene: NA; CDR3 DNA: TGTGCCAGCAGCGTAATCAGGGGTGGTCGACGCACCGGGGAGCTGTTTTTT; CDR3 protein: CASSVIRGGRRTGELFF
V gene: TRBV30; J gene: TRBJ2-7; clone size: many; D gene: NA; CDR3 DNA: TGTGCCTGGGGATGGGGCGTCGCACCTTTAAGCGAGCAGTACTTC; CDR3 protein: CAWGWGVAPLSEQYF